Listed below are T cell receptor beta chains from one sample, sequenced in a study of control samples from healthy donors and cancer patients. The repertoire was sequenced with immunoSEQ multiplex PCR; TCRdb's copy has only in-frame clones and lacks some. There are about 410,000 clones in the sample; 80% to 95% occur only once, and 5.5% to 8% lies in the top ten. The sequenced material came from PBMCs. These receptors all come from a middle-aged man with head and neck cancer. The CDR3 runs from the conserved cysteine through the conserved F or W.

J,V,CDR3
TRBJ2-3,TRBV20-1,CSASVRTSTDTQYF
TRBJ2-3,TRBV14,CASSYGRHTDTQYF
TRBJ2-1,TRBV28,CASSPGTGTYNEQFF
TRBJ2-3,TRBV28,CASSLTASTDTQYF
TRBJ2-7,TRBV19,CASSSPGQGARYEQYF
TRBJ1-3,TRBV2,CASSAYSGNTIYF
TRBJ2-1,TRBV18,CASSPPASGREVPYNEQFF
TRBJ2-7,TRBV5-1,CASSPNLAGAEQYF
TRBJ1-5,TRBV7-6,CASSLGSGVNQPQHF
TRBJ1-3,TRBV2,CASSESGNTIYF
TRBJ2-7,TRBV28,CASSPPYRGSYEQYF
TRBJ2-2,TRBV28,CASTPRANTGELFF
TRBJ1-2,TRBV11-1,CASSLGQGNYGYTF
TRBJ1-3,TRBV21-1,CASSNVPVSSGNTIYF
TRBJ1-1,TRBV4-3,CASSQELMNTEAFF
TRBJ1-6,TRBV6-5,CASSPRWGGDSPLHF
TRBJ1-4,TRBV11-2,CASSLDGTANEKLFF
TRBJ1-1,TRBV7-9,CASSYLRGRGSTEAFF
TRBJ1-1,TRBV13,CASSLGQAERAFF
TRBJ2-5,TRBV20-1,CSARDGGTQYF
TRBJ1-4,TRBV28,CASSSSLVVTNEKLFF